The clone carrying this TCR beta chain was detected ten times or more. V shed 7 bases and J shed 1 base, with 5 bases lying between them. This CDR3 comprises 13 residues. Germline CDR1 is SNHLY and CDR2 is FYNNEI. TCR beta CDR3 regions were amplified from RNA transcripts. The HTBI primer set drove a first-round RT-PCR of the TCR CDR3. TCRdb re-called the multiplex PCR reads with MiXCR, one entry per CDR3 protein. The data hold 250,000 to 400,000 distinct CDR3 sequences, with 12% to 15% observed a single time. This entry comes from a study of T cells in Graves' hyperthyroidism and ophthalmopathy. Together with thyroid ultrasound, orbital computed tomography, serum thyroxine and TRAb, clinical symptoms were used for diagnoses.

Sequenced input: blood. The V and J genes are TRBV2 and TRBJ2-6; D perhaps matches TRBD1 (5 bases). The receptor comes from a woman aged 40 to 50 with Graves' ophthalmopathy. The CDR3 sequence: CASKGSGANVLTF. CDR3 sequence (DNA): TGTGCCAGCAAGGGGTCTGGGGCCAACGTCCTGACTTTC.